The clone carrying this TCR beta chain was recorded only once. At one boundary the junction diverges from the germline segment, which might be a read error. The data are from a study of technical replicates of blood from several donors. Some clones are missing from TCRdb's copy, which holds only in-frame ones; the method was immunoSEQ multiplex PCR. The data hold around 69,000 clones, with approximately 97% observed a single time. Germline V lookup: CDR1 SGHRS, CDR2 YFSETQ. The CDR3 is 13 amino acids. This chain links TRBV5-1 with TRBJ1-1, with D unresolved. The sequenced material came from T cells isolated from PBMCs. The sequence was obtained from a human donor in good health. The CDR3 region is CASSLEGTVAAFF. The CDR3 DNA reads TGTGCCAGCAGCTTGGAAGGCACAGTGGCGGCTTTCTTT.